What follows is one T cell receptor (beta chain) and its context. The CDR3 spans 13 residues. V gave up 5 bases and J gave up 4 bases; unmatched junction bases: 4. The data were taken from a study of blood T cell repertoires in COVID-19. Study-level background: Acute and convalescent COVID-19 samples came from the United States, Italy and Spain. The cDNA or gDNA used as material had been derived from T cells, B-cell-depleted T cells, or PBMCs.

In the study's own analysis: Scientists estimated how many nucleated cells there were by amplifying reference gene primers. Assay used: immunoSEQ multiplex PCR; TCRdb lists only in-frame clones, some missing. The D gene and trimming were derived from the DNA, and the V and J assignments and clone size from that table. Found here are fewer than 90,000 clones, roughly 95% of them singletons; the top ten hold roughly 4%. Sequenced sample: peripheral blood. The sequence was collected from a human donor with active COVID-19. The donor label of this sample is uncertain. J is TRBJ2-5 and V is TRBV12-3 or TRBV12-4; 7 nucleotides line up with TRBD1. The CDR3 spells CASSQTGRETQYF. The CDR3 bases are TGTGCCAGCAGTCAGACAGGGCGAGAGACCCAGTACTTC.